The clone carrying this T cell receptor (beta chain) occurred a few times. Its antigen remains unidentified. PCR was performed a second time for roughly 7 to 12 cycles using a sample-barcoded 5' primer and a J-beta primer mix. TCRdb called the 5' RACE reads again in MiXCR, with one record for every CDR3 protein. The table lists nearly 800,000 distinct CDR3 sequences, 20% to 25% of them singletons, with approximately 4% in the top ten. This sample is drawn from a study of blood T cells in healthy people across ages. Looking at the study overall: Template-switching capture recovered about one barcoded beta molecule per two T cells.

Notes on the study in general: PBMCs were not sorted, which prevented a conclusive comparison of naive versus antigen-experienced cells.

These sequences were also reported in another study, on T cells of mothers and their children. That source reports: Using the M1S primer, the second PCR added sample barcodes along with 2-4 random nucleotides. Overlap ran slightly, non-significantly higher for related than unrelated mother-child pairs.

The sequencing sample was made of blood. The receptor was derived from a boy between 5 and 17 years old in good health.

The CDR3 is CASSHLKAGQGGISEGYTF. In nucleotides, the CDR3 is TGTGCCAGCAGCCATCTAAAGGCGGGACAGGGTGGAATTTCAGAGGGCTACACCTTC. The J gene is TRBJ1-2, the V gene TRBV4-2; 9 nucleotides align to TRBD1. CDR3 length: 19 residues. The V gene's germline CDR1 is LGHNA and CDR2 YNFKEQ. The V segment lost 3 bases and the J segment 8 bases; nucleotides outside the gene matches: 22.